This T cell receptor beta chain was obtained from a study of blood T cells in healthy people across ages. Study-level findings and limits: Naive and antigen-experienced cells were not separated, limiting conclusive comparison. Strong correlation was found linking TCR beta diversity to naive T cell percentage.

In this sample, this clonotype turned up a few times. Its antigen is still unknown. The second PCR ran about 6 to 11 cycles with a sample-barcoded 5' primer and J-beta primers. One entry per CDR3 protein results from TCRdb running MiXCR on the 5' RACE reads. This sample carries over 1,500,000 distinct CDR3 sequences, approximately 39% of them seen once, and the ten largest clones take around 23%. The CDR3 runs 15 residues. The V segment lost 10 bases and the J segment 0 bases; nucleotides outside the gene matches: 8. Germline CDR1 reads LGHNA; CDR2 reads YNFKEQ. The source of this sequence is a human donor in good health. This chain links TRBV4-2 with TRBJ2-3; 9 nucleotides agree with TRBD2. Material for sequencing was blood. In DNA, the CDR3 is TGTGCCACCGATGCTAGCGGGGCAAGCACAGATACGCAGTATTTT. Its translation: CATDASGASTDTQYF.